These 14 T cell receptor beta chains were all obtained from the same sample, sequenced in a study of T cells in Graves' hyperthyroidism and ophthalmopathy. Amplification yielded TCR beta CDR3 regions, with RNA transcripts as the source. An initial round of RT-PCR targeting the TCR CDR3 relied on the HTBI primer set. MiXCR, applied by TCRdb to the multiplex PCR reads, yields one record per CDR3 protein. The sample holds around 300,000 distinct CDR3 sequences, about 16% seen once. Sample: blood. The receptors were sampled from a woman aged 45 to 65 with Graves' hyperthyroidism that later progressed to Graves' ophthalmopathy.

This clonotype was detected many times. This CDR3 reads CASSLFPASYGYTF. DNA for the CDR3: TGTGCCAGCAGTTTATTTCCCGCCTCATATGGCTACACCTTC. This sequence joins TRBV28 and TRBJ1-2; unclear D gene. In germline, CDR1 is MDHEN, CDR2 SYDVKM. This CDR3 spans 14 amino acids. Deletions cut 1 base from V and 5 bases from J, with 11 bases between.

This clonotype was seen at least ten times. The chain has TRBV27 and TRBJ2-7; 8 bases map to TRBD1. Trimming at V came to 6 bases and at J to 4 bases, leaving 8 bases not matched to a gene. Germline-derived CDR1 and CDR2 are MNHEY and SMNVEV (reference sequence). The CDR3 runs 14 residues. CDR3: CASRKTGAEYEQYF. In DNA form, the CDR3 reads TGTGCCAGCAGAAAGACAGGGGCGGAATACGAGCAGTACTTC.

This clonotype was observed many times. The J gene is TRBJ2-1, the V gene TRBV28; D is possibly TRBD1 (5 bases). This CDR3 region has 13 residues. Looked up from germline, CDR1 is MDHEN and CDR2 is SYDVKM. V shed 7 bases and J shed 7 bases, with 14 bases lying between them. The chain's CDR3 is CASTLQGLNEQFF. In nucleotides, the CDR3 is TGTGCCAGCACCTTGCAGGGTCTAAATGAGCAGTTCTTC.

The gene calls are TRBV28 and TRBJ1-1; D possibly corresponds to TRBD1 (6 bases). The V gene lost 6 bases and the J gene lost 5 bases, with 13 bases spanning the gap. CDR3 length: 13 residues. CDR1 is MDHEN, CDR2 SYDVKM, per germline. As DNA, the CDR3 is TGTGCCAGCAGACAGGGAGGGGAGACTGAAGCTTTCTTT. This translates into CASRQGGETEAFF.

In its sample, this clonotype was seen many times. The chain employs TRBV13 and TRBJ2-3; 7 nucleotides match TRBD1. CDR1 PRHDT and CDR2 FYEKMQ come from the germline V gene (reference sequence). The V and J ends lost 5 bases and 2 bases, in that order; junction bases with no gene match: 10. CDR3 size: 16 residues. This CDR3 is CASSQDRVRTTDTQYF. The DNA for the CDR3 is TGTGCCAGCAGCCAAGACAGGGTTAGAACCACAGATACGCAGTATTTT.

This clonotype was found many times. The chain employs TRBV10-3 and TRBJ2-6; possibly TRBD2 for D (5 bases). Trimming pared 4 bases from V and 2 bases from J, leaving 15 bases between. The CDR3 has 17 amino acids. The germline CDR1 and CDR2 sequences are ENHRY and SYGVKD. The CDR3 loop reads CAISATGKGPGANVLTF. The CDR3 bases are TGTGCCATCAGTGCTACGGGAAAGGGCCCTGGGGCCAACGTCCTGACTTTC.

The table lists this clonotype with many counts. V gene TRBV12-3 or TRBV12-4 combines with J gene TRBJ2-7; D gene uncertain. The CDR3 has 13 amino acids. Trimming removed 6 bases at V and 0 bases at J, with 9 bases between. In DNA form, the CDR3 reads TGTGCCAGCAGCCAGACGGCCTCCTACGAGCAGTACTTC. It specifies CASSQTASYEQYF.

This clonotype showed up many times. The chain employs TRBV5-1 and TRBJ2-1, with TRBD1 identical over 8 bases. CDR3 size: 14 residues. The J segment lost 5 bases and the V segment lost 1 base, leaving 2 bases of the junction unmatched. Germline assignment: CDR1 SGHRS and CDR2 YFSETQ. In DNA, the CDR3 is TGCGCCAGCAGCTTGTCAGGGGGCCACAATGAGCAGTTCTTC. The encoded protein is CASSLSGGHNEQFF.

This chain uses TRBV19 with TRBJ2-1; D is possibly TRBD1 or TRBD2 (5 bases each). This CDR3 spans 15 amino acids. V was shortened by 2 bases and J by 7 bases, with 15 bases between the two germline ends. Germline V gene lookup returns CDR1 LNHDA and CDR2 SQIVND (reference sequence). In nucleotides, the CDR3 is TGTGCCAGTAGTATACTAGGGACCTCAGGAAATGAGCAGTTCTTC. As protein: CASSILGTSGNEQFF.

This clonotype has only a few counts. The J gene is TRBJ2-7, the V gene TRBV28, with TRBD1 as a possible D gene (6 bases). V was shortened by 7 bases and J by 8 bases, with 15 bases between the two germline ends. Per the germline V gene, CDR1 is MDHEN and CDR2 is SYDVKM. This CDR3 is 12 amino acids long. CDR3 protein: CASTALGAKQYF. Here the CDR3 DNA reads TGTGCCAGCACCGCCTTGGGGGCCAAGCAGTACTTC.

This clonotype showed up many times. The chain is built from TRBV3-1 and TRBJ2-7, with no clear D. The CDR3 extends over 11 amino acids. Germline CDR1 is LGHDT and CDR2 is YNNKEL (reference sequence). V gave up 1 base and J gave up 6 bases, with 4 bases separating them. As DNA, the CDR3 is TGTGCCAGCAGCCAAGTCAGCGAGCAGTACTTC. Translated, it gives CASSQVSEQYF.

This clonotype has a handful of counts. V gene TRBV27 combines with J gene TRBJ1-1; possibly TRBD1 for D (6 bases). Germline values: CDR1 MNHEY, CDR2 SMNVEV (reference sequence). The CDR3 is made up of 14 amino acids. The germline V and J ends were trimmed by 3 bases and 6 bases, with 14 bases remaining between them. CDR3 coding DNA: TGTGCCAGCAGTTTGCGCCAGGGGTTCGCTGAAGCTTTCTTT. Translated: CASSLRQGFAEAFF.

This clonotype was detected ten times or more. V usage is TRBV30 and J usage is TRBJ2-7, with D unclear. The V gene's germline CDR1 is GTSNPN and CDR2 SVGIG (reference sequence). There are 13 residues in the CDR3. Trimming took off 5 bases at V and 2 bases at J, with 13 bases between the two ends. As DNA, the CDR3 is TGTGCCTGGGTTCCGGGTGTTACCTACGAGCAGTACTTC. This gives the protein CAWVPGVTYEQYF. The full variable domain, with the rest looked up from reference TRBV30 and TRBJ2-7, is SQTIHQWPATLVQPVGSPLSLECTVEGTSNPNLYWYRQAAGRGLQLLFYSVGIGQISSEVPQNLSASRPQDRQFILSSKKLLLSDSGFYLCAWVPGVTYEQYFGPGTRLTVT.

In this sample, this clonotype turned up many times. The chain is built from TRBV6-5 and TRBJ1-5; the D gene is possibly TRBD1 (6 bases). Germline CDR1 MNHEY, CDR2 SVGAGI. The V gene lost 0 bases and the J gene lost 6 bases, with 12 bases spanning the gap. The CDR3 has 15 amino acids. In nucleotides, the CDR3 is TGTGCCAGCAGTTACTCGGGGGGGCGAGGTCAGCCCCAGCATTTT. Translating gives CASSYSGGRGQPQHF.